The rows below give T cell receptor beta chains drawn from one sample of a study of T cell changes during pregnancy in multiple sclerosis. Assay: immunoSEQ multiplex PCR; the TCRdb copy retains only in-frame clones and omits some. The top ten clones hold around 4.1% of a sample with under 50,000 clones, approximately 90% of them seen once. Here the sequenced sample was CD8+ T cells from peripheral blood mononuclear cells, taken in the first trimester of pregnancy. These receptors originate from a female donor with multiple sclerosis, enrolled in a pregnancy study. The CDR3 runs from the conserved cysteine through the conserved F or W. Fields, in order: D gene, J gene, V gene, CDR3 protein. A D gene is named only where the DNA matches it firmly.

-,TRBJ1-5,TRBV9,CASSVEGQPQHF
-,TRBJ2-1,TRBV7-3,CASSSGALNEQFF
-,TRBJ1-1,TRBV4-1,CASSPGQNTEAFF
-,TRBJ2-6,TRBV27,CASSSQTGALPGANVLTF
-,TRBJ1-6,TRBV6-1,CASSATGTLNSPLHF
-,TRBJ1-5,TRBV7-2,CASSLSPIAYSNQPQHF
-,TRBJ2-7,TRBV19,CASSWAGSYEQYF
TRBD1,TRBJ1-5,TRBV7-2,CASSMGQVVVQPQHF
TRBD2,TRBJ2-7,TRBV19,CASSMGREGVEQYF
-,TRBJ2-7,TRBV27,CASSTTGNYEQYF
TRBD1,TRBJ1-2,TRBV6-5,CASSYGTGGAGYTF
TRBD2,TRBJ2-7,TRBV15,CATSRGATSEGYEQYF
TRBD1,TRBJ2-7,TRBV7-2,CASSFGTGREQYF
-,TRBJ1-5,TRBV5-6,CASSLAFSNQPQHF
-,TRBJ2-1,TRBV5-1,CASSLFGLADDEQFF
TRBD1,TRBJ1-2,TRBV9,CASSGGQGAPRYGYTF
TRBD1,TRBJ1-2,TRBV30,CAWIRTGVDNGYTF
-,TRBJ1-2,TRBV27,CASRQGHGYTF
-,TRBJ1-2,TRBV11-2,CASSSSPADYGYTF
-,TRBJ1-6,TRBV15,CATSLTDSPLHF
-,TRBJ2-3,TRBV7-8,CASSLLGDTQYF
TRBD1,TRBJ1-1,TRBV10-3,CAAGQDMNTEAFF
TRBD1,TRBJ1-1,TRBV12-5,CASGLGPGTGAEAFF
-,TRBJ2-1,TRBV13,CASTRDNEQFF
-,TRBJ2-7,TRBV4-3,CASSLGPTSREQYF
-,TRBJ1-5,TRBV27,CASRPGGSGWSDQPQHF
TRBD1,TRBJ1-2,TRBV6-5,CASTPLTGGYYGYTF
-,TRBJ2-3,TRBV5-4,CASSLGGGSDTQYF
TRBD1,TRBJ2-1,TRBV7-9,CASSLRQGVSEQFF
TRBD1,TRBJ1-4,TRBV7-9,CASSVTGTENEKLFF
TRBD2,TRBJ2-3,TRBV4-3,CASSQDPSGGLSPDTQYF
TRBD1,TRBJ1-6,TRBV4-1,CASSQGGTATSPLHF
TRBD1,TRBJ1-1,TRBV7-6,CASSLGGQGTTEAFF
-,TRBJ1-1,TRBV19,CASERGNTEAFF
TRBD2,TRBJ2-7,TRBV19,CASSMGIAGGPLYF
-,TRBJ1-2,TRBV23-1,CASSQSPRKDSRYGYTF
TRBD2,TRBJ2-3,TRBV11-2,CASSLRASGGSDTQYF
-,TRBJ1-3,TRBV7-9,CASSPPGIGNTIYF
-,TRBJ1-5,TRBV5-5,CASSLGTVGAYQPQHF
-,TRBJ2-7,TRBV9,CASSEVEDSSYEQYF
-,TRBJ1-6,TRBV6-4,CASSLGATYNSPLHF
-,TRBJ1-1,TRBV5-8,CASSLILGGDTEAFF
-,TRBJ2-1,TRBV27,CASSLRFSAEQFF
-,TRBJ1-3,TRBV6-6,CASSLDGEGNTIYF
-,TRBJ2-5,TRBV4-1,CASSQPGVEETQYF
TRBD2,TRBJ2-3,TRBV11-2,CASSLGLALPDTQYF
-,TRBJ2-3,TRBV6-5,CASSYNGLSTDTQYF
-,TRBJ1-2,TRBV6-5,CASSYSGTIPLYGYTF
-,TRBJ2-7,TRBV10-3,CAISDPLEQYF
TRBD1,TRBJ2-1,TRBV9,CASSVAGTGGSEQFF
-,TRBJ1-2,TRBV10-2,CASSETGRGYTF
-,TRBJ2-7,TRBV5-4,CASSLFKGNYEQYF
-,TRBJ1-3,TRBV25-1,CASSELQGAPGNTIYF
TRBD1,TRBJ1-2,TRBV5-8,CASSLGTGPILGYTF